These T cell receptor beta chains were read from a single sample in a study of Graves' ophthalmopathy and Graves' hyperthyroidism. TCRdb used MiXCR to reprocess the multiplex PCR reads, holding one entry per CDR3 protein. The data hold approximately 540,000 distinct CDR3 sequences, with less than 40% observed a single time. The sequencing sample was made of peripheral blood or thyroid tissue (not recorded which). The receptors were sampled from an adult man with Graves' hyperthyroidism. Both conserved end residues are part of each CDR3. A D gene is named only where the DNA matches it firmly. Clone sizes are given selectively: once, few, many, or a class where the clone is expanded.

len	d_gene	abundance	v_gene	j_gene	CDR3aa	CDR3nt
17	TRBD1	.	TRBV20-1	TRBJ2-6	CSARGDRGPLGSNVLTF	TGCAGTGCTAGGGGGGACAGGGGGCCGTTGGGATCCAACGTCCTGACTTTC
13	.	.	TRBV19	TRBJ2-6	CASRDSGANVLSF	TGTGCCAGTAGGGACTCTGGGGCCAACGTCCTGTCTTTC
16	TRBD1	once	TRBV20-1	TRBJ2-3	CSATPHRTGVPDTQYF	TGCAGTGCCACCCCACATAGGACAGGGGTCCCAGATACGCAGTATTTT
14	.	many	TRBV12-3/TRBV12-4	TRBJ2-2	CASSPPTRVGELFF	TGTGCCAGCAGTCCACCGACCAGGGTCGGGGAGCTGTTTTTT
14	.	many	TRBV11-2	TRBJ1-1	CASSFQVMNTEAFF	TGTGCCAGCAGCTTCCAGGTCATGAACACTGAAGCTTTCTTT
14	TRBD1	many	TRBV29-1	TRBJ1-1	CSATGTGISTEAFF	TGCAGCGCGACCGGGACAGGGATTTCCACTGAAGCTTTCTTT
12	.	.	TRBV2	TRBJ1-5	CASSGRTTNQHF	TGTGCCAGCAGCGGACGTACCACAAATCAGCATTTT
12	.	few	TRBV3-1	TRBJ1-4	CASSHSSEKLFF	TGTGCCAGCAGCCATTCCAGTGAAAAACTGTTTTTT
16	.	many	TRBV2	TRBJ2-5	CASPLDYRVEGETQYF	TGTGCCAGCCCCCTCGATTACAGGGTGGAAGGAGAGACCCAGTACTTC
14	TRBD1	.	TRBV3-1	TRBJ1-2	CASSQDLGGSGYTF	TGTGCCAGCAGCCAAGATTTAGGGGGCAGTGGCTACACCTTC
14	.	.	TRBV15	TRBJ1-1	CATSRGRGGTEAFF	TGTGCCACCAGCAGAGGGCGGGGAGGGACTGAAGCTTTCTTT
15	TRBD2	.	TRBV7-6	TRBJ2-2	CASSLIAGDLGELFF	TGTGCCAGCAGCTTAATAGCGGGAGATCTCGGGGAGCTGTTTTTT
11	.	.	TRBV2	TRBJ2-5	CASIDRETQYF	TGTGCCAGCATTGACAGAGAGACCCAGTACTTC
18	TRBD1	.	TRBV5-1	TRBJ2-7	CASSPDRGRAVGSYEQYF	TGCGCCAGCAGCCCGGACAGGGGTAGGGCGGTGGGCTCCTACGAGCAGTACTTC
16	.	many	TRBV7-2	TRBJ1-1	CASSLGLRGRGTEAFF	TGTGCCAGCAGCCTCGGGCTGCGGGGCCGCGGAACTGAAGCTTTCTTT
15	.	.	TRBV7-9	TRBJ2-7	CASSQAPGVACEQYF	TGTGCCAGCAGCCAAGCTCCAGGGGTAGCCTGCGAGCAGTACTTC
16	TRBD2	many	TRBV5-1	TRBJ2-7	CASSLRHSGRAGEQYF	TGCGCCAGCAGCTTGAGACATAGCGGGAGGGCCGGAGAGCAGTACTTC
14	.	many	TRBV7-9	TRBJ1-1	CASSAGQLNTEAFF	TGTGCCAGCAGCGCCGGACAGCTGAACACTGAAGCTTTCTTT
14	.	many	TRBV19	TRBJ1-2	CASSIVVWDLGYTF	TGTGCCAGTAGTATTGTAGTTTGGGACCTGGGCTACACCTTC
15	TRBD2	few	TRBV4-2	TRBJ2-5	CASSLTSGTQETQYF	TGTGCCAGCAGCTTGACTAGCGGGACCCAAGAGACCCAGTACTTC
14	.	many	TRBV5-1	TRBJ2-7	CASSEGIGLYEQYF	TGCGCCAGCAGCGAGGGGATCGGACTCTACGAGCAGTACTTC
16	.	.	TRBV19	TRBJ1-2	CASSKVGGGFSYGCTF	TGTGCCAGTAGTAAGGTCGGCGGGGGGTTCTCGTATGGCTGCACCTTC
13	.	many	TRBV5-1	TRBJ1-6	CASGREINSPLHF	TGCGCCAGCGGACGAGAAATCAATTCACCCCTCCACTTT
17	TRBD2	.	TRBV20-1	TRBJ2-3	CSAPHPLAGGQGDTQYF	TGCAGTGCTCCTCATCCCCTAGCGGGGGGGCAGGGAGATACGCAGTATTTT
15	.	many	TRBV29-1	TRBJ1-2	CSVEIGTASNYGYTF	TGCAGCGTTGAAATCGGTACAGCGTCTAACTATGGCTACACCTTC
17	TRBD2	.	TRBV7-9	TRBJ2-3	CASSLVGLAGFTDTQYF	TGTGCCAGCAGCTTAGTCGGACTAGCGGGGTTCACAGATACGCAGTATTTT
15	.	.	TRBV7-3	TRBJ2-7	CASSWDLAGKGEQYF	TGTGCCAGCAGCTGGGATTTGGCGGGAAAAGGAGAGCAGTACTTC
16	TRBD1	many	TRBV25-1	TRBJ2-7	CASSESPGQGSYEQYF	TGTGCCAGCAGTGAATCCCCGGGACAGGGGTCCTACGAGCAGTACTTC
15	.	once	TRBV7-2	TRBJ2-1	CASSLAGYSYNEQFF	TGTGCCAGCAGCTTAGCGGGATACTCCTACAATGAGCAGTTCTTC
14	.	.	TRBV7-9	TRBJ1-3	CASSLQDLGNTIYF	TGTGCCAGCAGCCTACAGGACCTCGGAAACACCATATATTTT
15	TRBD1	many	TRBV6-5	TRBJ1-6	CASSYGQGWNSPLHF	TGTGCCAGCAGTTACGGACAGGGGTGGAATTCACCCCTCCACTTT
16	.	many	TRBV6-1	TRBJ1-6	CASSEGSRTYNSPLHF	TGTGCCAGCAGTGAAGGAAGCCGGACGTATAATTCACCCCTCCACTTT
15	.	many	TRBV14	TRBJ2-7	CASSQDMGQVGQQYF	TGTGCCAGCAGCCAAGACATGGGGCAAGTGGGTCAGCAGTACTTC
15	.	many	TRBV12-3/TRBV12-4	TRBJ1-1	CASSLIPTGNTEAFF	TGTGCCAGCAGTTTAATTCCGACAGGGAACACTGAAGCTTTCTTT
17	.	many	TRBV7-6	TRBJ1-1	CASSWSRSGTENTEAFF	TGTGCCAGCAGCTGGAGCCGATCCGGGACGGAGAACACTGAAGCTTTCTTT
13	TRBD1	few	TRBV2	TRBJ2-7	CASSGQGDYEQYF	TGTGCCAGCAGTGGACAGGGGGACTACGAGCAGTACTTC
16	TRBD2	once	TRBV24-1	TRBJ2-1	CATSEGSGSAMYEQFF	TGTGCCACCAGTGAAGGTAGCGGGAGTGCAATGTATGAGCAGTTCTTC
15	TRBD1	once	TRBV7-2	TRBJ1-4	CASSSSAGQGEKLFF	TGTGCCAGCAGCTCGAGTGCGGGACAGGGTGAAAAACTGTTTTTT
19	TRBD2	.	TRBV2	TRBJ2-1	CASSGASGRAESSYNEQFF	TGTGCCAGCAGTGGGGCTAGCGGGAGGGCCGAAAGCTCCTACAATGAGCAGTTCTTC
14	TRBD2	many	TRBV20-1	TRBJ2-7	CSARDLAEVYEQYF	TGCAGTGCTAGAGATCTAGCGGAGGTCTACGAGCAGTACTTC
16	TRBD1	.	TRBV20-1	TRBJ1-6	CSARDLHRQGDSPLHF	TGCAGTGCTAGAGACCTGCATAGACAGGGGGATTCACCCCTCCACTTT
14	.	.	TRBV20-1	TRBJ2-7	CSGLTGPAIDEQYF	TGCAGTGGCCTAACTGGGCCTGCGATCGATGAGCAGTACTTC
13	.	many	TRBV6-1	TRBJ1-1	CASSEALDTEAFF	TGTGCCAGCAGTGAAGCGCTGGACACTGAAGCTTTCTTT
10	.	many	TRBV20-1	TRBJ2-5	CSARQETQYF	TGCAGTGCTAGACAAGAGACCCAGTACTTC
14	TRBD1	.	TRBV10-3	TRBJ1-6	CAIGKDRAHSPLHF	TGTGCCATCGGAAAGGACAGGGCCCATTCACCCCTCCACTTT
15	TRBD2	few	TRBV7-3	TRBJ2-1	CASSLRGLPDSEQFF	TGTGCCAGCAGCCTCCGGGGACTACCGGACTCTGAGCAGTTCTTC
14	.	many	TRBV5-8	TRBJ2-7	CASSLDQGSYEQYF	TGTGCCAGCAGCTTGGATCAGGGAAGCTACGAGCAGTACTTC